The 27 T cell receptor beta chains in this list originate from one sample, sequenced in a study of T cells in Graves' hyperthyroidism and ophthalmopathy. RNA transcripts yielded amplified TCR beta CDR3 regions. The primer set for the first-round RT-PCR of the TCR CDR3 was HTBI. TCRdb re-analysed the multiplex PCR reads in MiXCR, keeping a single row per CDR3 protein. Of hundreds of thousands of distinct CDR3 sequences listed, roughly 18% are singletons. The sequencing input was blood. These receptors all stem from a woman aged 18 to 35 with Graves' ophthalmopathy.

This clonotype was detected only a few times. A much larger clone sits a single nucleotide away, making a read error possible. The genes are TRBV6-2 or TRBV6-3 and TRBJ2-7; 10 nucleotides match TRBD1. The CDR3 spans 13 residues. Germline V CDR1 and CDR2: MNHEY, SVGEGT. The trim removed 8 bases at V and 3 bases at J, leaving 4 bases unmatched. CDR3 protein: CASSGTGVYEQYF. DNA of the CDR3: TGTGCCAGCTCCGGGACAGGGGTCTACGAGCAGTACTTC.

This chain connects TRBV20-1 to TRBJ2-1, with TRBD2 identical over 11 bases. This CDR3 contains 14 residues. Trimming took 2 bases from V and 10 from J; bases not matched to a gene: 7. Per the germline V gene, CDR1 is DFQATT and CDR2 is SNEGSKA (reference sequence). CDR3 bases: TGCAGTGCTAGACGACTAGCGGGGTTCTTAGAGCAGTTCTTC. As protein: CSARRLAGFLEQFF.

In this sample, this clonotype turned up a few times. Relative to the germline gene, one junction end is altered; a read error may explain this. The V call is TRBV18, the J call TRBJ2-3; D is unresolved. The CDR3 runs 13 residues. CDR1 and CDR2 (germline): KGHSH, LQKENI. The CDR3 loop reads CAGSPRVTDTQYF. The CDR3 DNA reads as TGTGCCGGCTCACCACGGGTCACAGATACGCAGTATTTT.

This chain links TRBV15 with TRBJ2-7, with D perhaps assigned TRBD1 or TRBD2 (5 bases each). V lost 1 base to trimming and J lost 2 bases, with 15 bases between them. In germline, CDR1 is LNHNV, CDR2 YYDKDF (reference sequence). The CDR3 consists of 16 residues. The CDR3 DNA reads TGTGCCACCAGCAGAGGATTGGGGACGGGGACCTACGAGCAGTACTTC. Its protein product is CATSRGLGTGTYEQYF.

This clonotype has only a few counts. The rearrangement uses TRBV5-6 and TRBJ1-2; 9 nucleotides agree with TRBD1. Germline CDR1 and CDR2: SGHDT and YYEEEE. The CDR3 spans 14 residues. The V gene end was trimmed by 2 bases and the J gene end by 8 bases; junction bases not matched to a gene: 7. CDR3: CASSFPTGGWGYTF. CDR3 coding DNA: TGTGCCAGCAGCTTCCCCACAGGGGGCTGGGGCTACACCTTC.

The CDR3 spells CASSLGGRASYNEQFF. The CDR3 DNA is TGTGCCAGCAGTTTAGGCGGGAGGGCCTCCTACAATGAGCAGTTCTTC. The chain carries TRBV5-5 and TRBJ2-1, with TRBD2 matching 9 bases. Germline V lookup: CDR1 SGHKS, CDR2 YYEKEE (reference sequence). The V and J ends lost 5 bases and 0 bases, in that order; junction bases with no gene match: 6. The CDR3 has 16 residues.

Many counts were recorded for this clonotype. CDR3 in DNA: TGTGCCAGCAGCCAAGAGACAGGGCAGAATCAGCCCCAGCATTTT. Residues: CASSQETGQNQPQHF. The chain joins TRBV3-1 to TRBJ1-5; TRBD1 matches 7 bases. CDR1 is LGHDT and CDR2 is YNNKEL in the germline V gene (reference sequence). The ends lost 0 bases at V and 4 bases at J; junction bases unmatched: 3. The CDR3 sequence is 15 residues long.

This clonotype was counted ten times or more. The CDR3 coding sequence is TGTGCCAGCAGCTCGACTGATGAGCCCTCCTACAATGAGCAGTTCTTC. It encodes CASSSTDEPSYNEQFF. The chain combines TRBV7-9 with TRBJ2-1; D is ambiguous. Trimming took off 4 bases at V and 0 bases at J, with 13 bases between the two ends. The CDR3 spans 16 residues. Per the germline V gene, CDR1 is SEHNR and CDR2 is FQNEAQ (reference sequence). Filled out from reference TRBV7-9 and TRBJ2-1, the complete variable domain reads DTGVSQNPRHKITKRGQNVTFRCDPISEHNRLYWYRQTLGQGPEFLTYFQNEAQLEKSRLLSDRFSAERPKGSFSTLEIQRTEQGDSAMYLCASSSTDEPSYNEQFFGPGTRLTVL.

This clonotype occurred many times. This CDR3 is CAGASGTDTQYF. The CDR3 region has the DNA TGTGCGGGGGCTAGCGGCACAGATACGCAGTATTTT. The V gene is TRBV10-3, the J gene TRBJ2-3, with D possibly being TRBD1 or TRBD2 (6 bases each). The CDR3 sequence is 12 residues long. The germline V gene encodes CDR1 ENHRY and CDR2 SYGVKD.

The table lists this clonotype with many counts. The J gene is TRBJ1-6, the V gene TRBV6-5; D is perhaps TRBD1 (6 bases). The CDR3 is 15 amino acids. Germline V gene data show CDR1 as MNHEY and CDR2 as SVGAGI. Trimming took 2 bases from V and 4 from J, leaving 9 bases between them. The DNA of the CDR3 is TGTGCCAGCAGTTACCGACAGGCGTATAATTCACCCCTCCACTTT. Its protein product is CASSYRQAYNSPLHF.

This clonotype was observed a handful of times. This rearrangement joins TRBV19 to TRBJ1-2; D gene ambiguous. The germline gives CDR1 LNHDA, CDR2 SQIVND (reference sequence). The V gene lost 2 bases and the J gene lost 6 bases, with 10 bases spanning the gap. This CDR3 is 13 amino acids long. CDR3 nucleotide sequence: TGTGCCAGTAGTATACGGTTGGGTGATGGCTACACCTTC. Translating gives CASSIRLGDGYTF.

The V call is TRBV19, the J call TRBJ2-1; TRBD2 matches at 10 bases. Germline V gene sequence: CDR1 LNHDA, CDR2 SQIVND (reference sequence). J gave up 0 bases and V 6 bases, and 8 bases lay outside the gene matches. CDR3 size: 17 residues. CDR3: CASRGTSVSRSYNEQFF. The DNA of the CDR3 is TGTGCCAGTAGAGGGACTAGCGTTTCCCGCTCCTACAATGAGCAGTTCTTC.

As concerns this clonotype: This may be a read error: a much more frequent sequence differs by one nucleotide. The J gene is TRBJ2-3, the V gene TRBV20-1; the match to TRBD2 covers 8 bases. This CDR3 has 15 amino acids. Looked up from germline, CDR1 is DFQATT and CDR2 is SNEGSKA (reference sequence). With 2 bases clipped from V and 2 bases from J, the junction kept 6 bases outside the gene matches. The CDR3 DNA reads TGCAGTGCTAGATCCAGACTAGCGAACACAGATACGCAGTATTTT. This sequence encodes CSARSRLANTDTQYF.

This clonotype was counted at least ten times. V usage is TRBV28 and J usage is TRBJ2-1, with TRBD1 matching 11 bases. Germline CDR1 MDHEN, CDR2 SYDVKM. Trimming at V came to 4 bases and at J to 8 bases, leaving 4 bases not matched to a gene. This CDR3 contains 14 residues. CDR3 sequence (DNA): TGTGCCAGCAGTTGGGGACAGGGGGGCTATGAGCAGTTCTTC. Translated, it gives CASSWGQGGYEQFF. The full variable domain, its missing parts supplied by reference TRBV28 and TRBJ2-1, is DVKVTQSSRYLVKRTGEKVFLECVQDMDHENMFWYRQDPGLGLRLIYFSYDVKMKEKGDIPEGYSVSREKKERFSLILESASTNQTSMYLCASSWGQGGYEQFFGPGTRLTVL.

This clonotype came up many times. CDR3 nucleotide sequence: TGTGCCAGCAGTTTATGGGGGGATTCCTATAATTCACCCCTCCACTTT. Its protein product is CASSLWGDSYNSPLHF. The chain couples TRBV28 to TRBJ1-6; the D gene is possibly TRBD1 (5 bases). CDR3 length equals 16 residues. Germline-derived CDR1 and CDR2 are MDHEN and SYDVKM. V gave up 0 bases and J gave up 1 base, with 7 bases separating them.

The J gene is TRBJ2-7, the V gene TRBV7-2; no firm D call. The length of the CDR3 is 15 residues. V lost 1 base, J lost 0 bases, and 10 bases lay in between. Germline CDR1 is SGHTA and CDR2 is FQGNSA. This CDR3 is CASSLEVASSYEQYF. The CDR3 DNA follows: TGTGCCAGCAGCTTAGAAGTGGCTAGCTCCTACGAGCAGTACTTC.

Only a few counts were recorded for this clonotype. The chain combines TRBV12-5 with TRBJ2-3; D unresolved. V was trimmed by 5 bases and J by 7 bases, leaving 10 bases between them. The germline V gene has CDR1 LGHNT and CDR2 FRNRAP. The CDR3 has 12 residues. The CDR3 coding sequence is TGTGCTAGTGGTAGGAACCTCAATACGCAGTATTTT. Its translation: CASGRNLNTQYF.

The rearrangement joins TRBV3-1 to TRBJ1-4; 9 bases are a match to TRBD1. CDR1 and CDR2 (germline): LGHDT, YNNKEL (reference sequence). The CDR3 is made up of 17 amino acids. J was trimmed by 7 bases and V by 5 bases; bases with no gene match: 14. For the CDR3, the DNA is TGTGCCAGCAGCACGAGGGGACAGGGCGGGCTTTTTGAAAAACTGTTTTTT. As protein: CASSTRGQGGLFEKLFF.

The chain recombines TRBV2 with TRBJ2-1; no definite D call. The CDR3 is 12 amino acids. The V end was cut by 4 bases, the J end by 9 bases, with 10 bases between. Germline-derived CDR1 and CDR2 are SNHLY and FYNNEI. The CDR3 bases are TGTGCCAGCAGTGTGGATAGAGGTGAGCAGTTCTTC. It is translated as CASSVDRGEQFF. Looking up the rest from reference TRBV2 and TRBJ2-1 gives the full variable domain: EPEVTQTPSHQVTQMGQEVILRCVPISNHLYFYWYRQILGQKVEFLVSFYNNEISEKSEIFDDQFSVERPDGSNFTLKIRSTKLEDSAMYFCASSVDRGEQFFGPGTRLTVL.

The V gene is TRBV7-2, the J gene TRBJ2-5; 12 bases line up with TRBD1. V gave up 5 bases and J gave up 4 bases; unmatched junction bases: 11. The CDR3 consists of 17 residues. Germline-derived CDR1 and CDR2 are SGHTA and FQGNSA. The CDR3 here is CASSARDRGRRGETQYF. As DNA, the CDR3 is TGTGCCAGCAGCGCCCGGGACAGGGGGCGGCGGGGAGAGACCCAGTACTTC.

This clonotype has more than one count but fewer than ten. The chain recombines TRBV6-1 with TRBJ1-2; 11 positions match TRBD1. The CDR3 is 16 amino acids. The V gene end was trimmed by 6 bases and the J gene end by 4 bases; junction bases not matched to a gene: 10. Germline CDR1 and CDR2: MNHNS and SASEGT. This CDR3 reads CASRRPGQGGSYGYTF. DNA for the CDR3: TGTGCCAGCAGACGTCCGGGACAGGGGGGAAGCTATGGCTACACCTTC.

This rearrangement joins TRBV7-9 to TRBJ2-1; the D gene is possibly TRBD2 (6 bases). V was clipped by 5 bases and J by 0 bases, with 23 bases between them. Germline V lookup: CDR1 SEHNR, CDR2 FQNEAQ (reference sequence). CDR3 length equals 19 residues. The CDR3 sequence: CASSPTVTGGERSYNEQFF. In DNA form, the CDR3 reads TGTGCCAGCAGCCCAACTGTGACTGGCGGGGAGCGCTCCTACAATGAGCAGTTCTTC. Combining the CDR3 with reference TRBV7-9 and TRBJ2-1 gives the whole variable domain DTGVSQNPRHKITKRGQNVTFRCDPISEHNRLYWYRQTLGQGPEFLTYFQNEAQLEKSRLLSDRFSAERPKGSFSTLEIQRTEQGDSAMYLCASSPTVTGGERSYNEQFFGPGTRLTVL.

There are many counts of this clonotype. The chain uses TRBV12-3 or TRBV12-4 and TRBJ2-7; D remains unclear. With 3 bases removed from V and 6 bases from J, the gap between germline ends came to 12 bases. The CDR3 is made up of 13 amino acids. CDR3 nucleotide sequence: TGTGCCAGCAGTTTTGGGCAGGTAGGCGAGCAGTACTTC. It codes for CASSFGQVGEQYF.

The CDR3 here is CSASMREGLYNEQFF. In DNA, the CDR3 is TGCAGTGCTAGTATGCGGGAGGGCCTCTACAATGAGCAGTTCTTC. V and J are TRBV20-1 and TRBJ2-1, with TRBD2 matching 9 bases. V gave up 3 bases and J gave up 3 bases; unmatched junction bases: 6. Germline CDR1 is DFQATT and CDR2 is SNEGSKA (reference sequence). CDR3 length: 15 residues.

The chain carries TRBV28 and TRBJ1-3, with 7 bases identical to TRBD1. From germline, CDR1 is MDHEN and CDR2 SYDVKM. The CDR3 is 14 residues long. J gave up 4 bases and V 6 bases, and 6 bases lay outside the gene matches. This CDR3 reads CASRPGGSGNTIYF. CDR3 bases: TGTGCCAGCAGGCCAGGGGGTAGCGGAAACACCATATATTTT. Looking up the rest from reference TRBV28 and TRBJ1-3 gives the full variable domain: DVKVTQSSRYLVKRTGEKVFLECVQDMDHENMFWYRQDPGLGLRLIYFSYDVKMKEKGDIPEGYSVSREKKERFSLILESASTNQTSMYLCASRPGGSGNTIYFGEGSWLTVV.

This chain connects TRBV18 to TRBJ2-3; 7 bases agree with TRBD2. This CDR3 contains 13 residues. Trimming cost V 1 base and J 11 bases; bases outside gene matches: 6. The germline gives CDR1 KGHSH, CDR2 LQKENI. This chain's CDR3 is CASSPRGGVGQYF. As DNA, the CDR3 is TGTGCCAGCTCACCACGCGGGGGAGTCGGGCAGTATTTT.

This clonotype turned up a few times. The chain has TRBV9 and TRBJ1-2, with a possible D match to TRBD1 (5 bases). CDR1 and CDR2 (germline): SGDLS, YYNGEE. This CDR3 has 14 residues. V lost 2 bases and J lost 6, with 14 bases in between. CDR3 bases: TGTGCCAGCAGCGTGTCAGGGACCTTTCATGGCTACACCTTC. As protein: CASSVSGTFHGYTF.